These T cell receptor beta chains were read from a single sample in a study of T cell responses to AZD1222 COVID-19 vaccine. Sequencing used immunoSEQ multiplex PCR; TCRdb keeps in-frame clones, though not all of them. Altogether roughly 100,000 clones are present, 88% being singletons, with the ten largest covering approximately 10%. Sequenced here: peripheral blood, sampled on day 0 of AZD1222 vaccination. These TCRs come from an adult in good health. The CDR3 runs from the conserved cysteine through the conserved F or W. D genes are given only for firm matches. Clone sizes are given selectively: once, few, many, or a class where the clone is expanded.

J gene: TRBJ2-2
D gene: -
V gene: TRBV6-1
clone size: -
CDR3 DNA: TGTGCCAGCAGTCTCACGGGCGTTGGCGGGGAGCTGTTTTTT
CDR3 protein: CASSLTGVGGELFF

J gene: TRBJ2-7
D gene: -
V gene: TRBV18
clone size: -
CDR3 DNA: TGTGCCAGCTCCCCAGACAACTACGAGCAGTACTTC
CDR3 protein: CASSPDNYEQYF

J gene: TRBJ1-2
D gene: -
V gene: TRBV9
clone size: -
CDR3 DNA: TGTGCCAGCAGCGTAGGACAGGCGGGGGGCTACACCTTC
CDR3 protein: CASSVGQAGGYTF

J gene: TRBJ1-5
D gene: TRBD1
V gene: TRBV15
clone size: -
CDR3 DNA: TGTGCCACGGGGCTAGGGGGCGGGGCCCTTAATCAGCCCCAGCATTTT
CDR3 protein: CATGLGGGALNQPQHF

J gene: TRBJ1-2
D gene: -
V gene: TRBV10-3
clone size: once
CDR3 DNA: TGTGCCATCAGTGAGAGTTTAAACTATGGCTACACCTTC
CDR3 protein: CAISESLNYGYTF

J gene: TRBJ2-3
D gene: -
V gene: TRBV25-1
clone size: -
CDR3 DNA: TGTGCCAGCAGTGACTCCGGAGGGGGGGCAGATACGCAGTATTTT
CDR3 protein: CASSDSGGGADTQYF

J gene: TRBJ1-4
D gene: -
V gene: TRBV5-1
clone size: -
CDR3 DNA: TGCGCCAGCAGCTTGAAGCCGGGGGAAAAACTGTTTTTT
CDR3 protein: CASSLKPGEKLFF

J gene: TRBJ1-5
D gene: TRBD1
V gene: TRBV6-2/TRBV6-3
clone size: -
CDR3 DNA: TGTGCCAGCAGTTACTACAGGGGGCTCGGCCATAGCAATCAGCCCCAGCATTTT
CDR3 protein: CASSYYRGLGHSNQPQHF

J gene: TRBJ2-7
D gene: TRBD2
V gene: TRBV11-2
clone size: -
CDR3 DNA: TGTGCCAGCAGCTTTCTTTCCGCGGGAGCTTTCTACGAGCAGTACTTC
CDR3 protein: CASSFLSAGAFYEQYF

J gene: TRBJ2-7
D gene: TRBD2
V gene: TRBV28
clone size: -
CDR3 DNA: TGTGCCAGCGGGGGGGTAGGTCGATCTAGGTACGAGCAGTACTTC
CDR3 protein: CASGGVGRSRYEQYF

J gene: TRBJ2-2
D gene: -
V gene: TRBV6-5
clone size: -
CDR3 DNA: TGTGCCAGCAGTTACATGGAACCGAACACCGGGGAGCTGTTTTTT
CDR3 protein: CASSYMEPNTGELFF

J gene: TRBJ2-1
D gene: -
V gene: TRBV7-8
clone size: -
CDR3 DNA: TGTGCCAGCAGCTTAGTGGGCGGAAATTACTACAATGAGCAGTTCTTC
CDR3 protein: CASSLVGGNYYNEQFF

J gene: TRBJ2-3
D gene: -
V gene: TRBV24-1
clone size: -
CDR3 DNA: TGTGCCACCGCCAGGGGAACAGATACGCAGTATTTT
CDR3 protein: CATARGTDTQYF

J gene: TRBJ1-1
D gene: TRBD1
V gene: TRBV7-9
clone size: -
CDR3 DNA: TGTGCCAGCAGGTCCGGGACAGGGTGGACTGAAGCTTTCTTT
CDR3 protein: CASRSGTGWTEAFF

J gene: TRBJ1-1
D gene: TRBD1
V gene: TRBV5-4
clone size: -
CDR3 DNA: TGTGCCAGCAGCTTGGCAGGGGGAATGAACACTGAAGCTTTCTTT
CDR3 protein: CASSLAGGMNTEAFF

J gene: TRBJ1-2
D gene: -
V gene: TRBV28
clone size: -
CDR3 DNA: TGTGCCAGCAGTACCCCTGACAGTCCTTTCTATGGCTACACCTTC
CDR3 protein: CASSTPDSPFYGYTF

J gene: TRBJ2-7
D gene: -
V gene: TRBV30
clone size: once
CDR3 DNA: TGTGCCTGGAGTGTAGGTGTCTCCTACGAGCAGTACTTC
CDR3 protein: CAWSVGVSYEQYF

J gene: TRBJ1-2
D gene: TRBD1
V gene: TRBV4-2
clone size: -
CDR3 DNA: TGTGCCAGCAGCCAAGGTGGACAGGGGACTTATGGCTACACCTTC
CDR3 protein: CASSQGGQGTYGYTF

J gene: TRBJ2-2
D gene: TRBD1
V gene: TRBV11-1
clone size: few
CDR3 DNA: TGTGCCAGCAGCTTTAGGACAGGACCGAACACCGGGGAGCTGTTTTTT
CDR3 protein: CASSFRTGPNTGELFF

J gene: TRBJ2-7
D gene: TRBD2
V gene: TRBV5-1
clone size: -
CDR3 DNA: TGCGCCAGCAGCAGACTAGCGGGAAGGGACGAGCAGTACTTC
CDR3 protein: CASSRLAGRDEQYF

J gene: TRBJ2-7
D gene: TRBD1
V gene: TRBV5-6
clone size: -
CDR3 DNA: TGTGCCAGCAGCGTGCCCGGGACAGGGGGGTACGAGCAGTACTTC
CDR3 protein: CASSVPGTGGYEQYF

J gene: TRBJ1-4
D gene: TRBD1
V gene: TRBV18
clone size: -
CDR3 DNA: TGTGCCAGCTCACCACCCGGACAGGGTGCCTTTAATGAAAAACTGTTTTTT
CDR3 protein: CASSPPGQGAFNEKLFF

J gene: TRBJ2-7
D gene: TRBD1
V gene: TRBV10-1
clone size: -
CDR3 DNA: TGCGCCACCCAAAGTGGACAGGGGGACGAGCAGTACTTC
CDR3 protein: CATQSGQGDEQYF

J gene: TRBJ2-5
D gene: TRBD1
V gene: TRBV7-3
clone size: -
CDR3 DNA: TGTGCCAGCAGCCCCGGGACAGGGCTAGAGACCCAGTACTTC
CDR3 protein: CASSPGTGLETQYF

J gene: TRBJ2-3
D gene: TRBD1
V gene: TRBV30
clone size: -
CDR3 DNA: TGTGCCTGGAGTGGGACAGGGTTTACGCAGTATTTT
CDR3 protein: CAWSGTGFTQYF

J gene: TRBJ2-1
D gene: -
V gene: TRBV27
clone size: -
CDR3 DNA: TGTGCCAGCAGTTTTGGGGTCCGCTCCTACAATGAGCAGTTCTTC
CDR3 protein: CASSFGVRSYNEQFF

J gene: TRBJ1-2
D gene: TRBD1
V gene: TRBV18
clone size: -
CDR3 DNA: TGTGCCAGCTCACCGGGACAGGAGGCGAACTATGGCTACACCTTC
CDR3 protein: CASSPGQEANYGYTF

J gene: TRBJ2-5
D gene: -
V gene: TRBV5-1
clone size: -
CDR3 DNA: TGCGCCAGCAGCTTGTCACAGGCCCAAGAGACCCAGTACTTC
CDR3 protein: CASSLSQAQETQYF

J gene: TRBJ2-1
D gene: -
V gene: TRBV28
clone size: -
CDR3 DNA: TGTGCCAGCAGTTTGGGCCCGATCACCTACAATGAGCAGTTCTTC
CDR3 protein: CASSLGPITYNEQFF

J gene: TRBJ2-3
D gene: -
V gene: TRBV9
clone size: -
CDR3 DNA: TGTGCCAGCAGCGTAGGGTCTGGCCGTTCTGGCACAGATACGCAGTATTTT
CDR3 protein: CASSVGSGRSGTDTQYF

J gene: TRBJ2-5
D gene: -
V gene: TRBV5-1
clone size: few
CDR3 DNA: TGCGCCAGCAGCCTGAACGAGAGAGGGGTACAAGAGACCCAGTACTTC
CDR3 protein: CASSLNERGVQETQYF